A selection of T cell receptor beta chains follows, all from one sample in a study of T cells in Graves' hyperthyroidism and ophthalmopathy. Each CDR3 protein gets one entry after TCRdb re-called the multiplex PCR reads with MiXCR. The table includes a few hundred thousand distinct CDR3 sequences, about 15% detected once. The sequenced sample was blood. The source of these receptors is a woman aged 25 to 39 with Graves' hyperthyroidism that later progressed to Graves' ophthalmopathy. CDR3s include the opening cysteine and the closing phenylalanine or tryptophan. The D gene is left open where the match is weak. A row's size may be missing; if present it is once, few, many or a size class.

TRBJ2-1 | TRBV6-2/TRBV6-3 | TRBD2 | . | CASSYSLLAGGEYEQFF | TGTGCCAGCAGTTACTCGCTACTAGCGGGAGGGGAGTATGAGCAGTTCTTC
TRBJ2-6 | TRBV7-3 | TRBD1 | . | CASSMDRVPSGANVLTF | TGTGCCAGCAGCATGGACAGGGTCCCCTCTGGGGCCAACGTCCTGACTTTC
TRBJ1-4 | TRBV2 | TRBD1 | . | CASSGLGTANEKLFF | TGTGCCAGCAGTGGTTTGGGGACAGCGAATGAAAAACTGTTTTTT
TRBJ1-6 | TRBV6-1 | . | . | CASSLGQFYNSPLHF | TGTGCCAGCAGTCTTGGACAGTTCTATAATTCACCCCTCCACTTT
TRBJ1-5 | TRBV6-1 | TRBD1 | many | CASSELTGGYQPQHF | TGTGCCAGCAGTGAGTTGACAGGGGGCTATCAGCCCCAGCATTTT
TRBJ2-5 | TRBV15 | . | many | CATSRDKRWGLQETQYF | TGTGCCACCAGCAGAGATAAACGGTGGGGGCTCCAAGAGACCCAGTACTTC
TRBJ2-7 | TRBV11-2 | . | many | CASGANPDSIYEQYF | TGTGCCAGCGGGGCGAATCCGGACAGTATTTACGAGCAGTACTTC
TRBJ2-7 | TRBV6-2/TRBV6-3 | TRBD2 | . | CAGGGGLAGYEQYF | TGTGCCGGAGGAGGGGGACTAGCGGGTTACGAGCAGTACTTC
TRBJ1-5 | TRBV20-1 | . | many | CSARDGTGNQPQHF | TGCAGTGCTAGAGATGGGACGGGGAATCAGCCCCAGCATTTT
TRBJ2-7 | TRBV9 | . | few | CASSPNHYYEQYF | TGTGCCAGCAGCCCGAACCACTACTACGAGCAGTACTTC
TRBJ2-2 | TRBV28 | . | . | CASIFSGGTGELFF | TGTGCCAGCATCTTCTCTGGCGGAACCGGGGAGCTGTTTTTT
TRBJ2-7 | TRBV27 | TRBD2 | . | CASSTAGTSPEQYF | TGTGCCAGCAGTACCGCCGGGACTAGTCCCGAGCAGTACTTC
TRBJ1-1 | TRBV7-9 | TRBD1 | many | CASSPYLGTGGPNTEAFF | TGTGCCAGCAGCCCATACCTAGGAACAGGGGGACCTAACACTGAAGCTTTCTTT
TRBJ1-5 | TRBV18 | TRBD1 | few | CASSPPNGGQEQPQHF | TGTGCCAGCTCACCACCGAATGGGGGACAGGAACAGCCCCAGCATTTT
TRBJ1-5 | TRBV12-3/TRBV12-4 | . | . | CASSEIPVSGQPQHF | TGTGCCAGCAGTGAAATCCCGGTATCGGGACAGCCCCAGCATTTT
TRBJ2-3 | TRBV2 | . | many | CASRKTGVSTDTQYF | TGTGCCAGCAGAAAGACTGGAGTCAGCACAGATACGCAGTATTTT
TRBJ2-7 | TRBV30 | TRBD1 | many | CAWRETGIYEQYF | TGTGCCTGGAGGGAGACAGGGATCTACGAGCAGTACTTC
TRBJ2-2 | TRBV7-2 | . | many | CASSSGLTDTGELFF | TGTGCCAGCAGCTCGGGACTTACGGACACCGGGGAGCTGTTTTTT
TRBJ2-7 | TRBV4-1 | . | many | CASRRGTDSYEQYF | TGCGCCAGCAGACGCGGGACCGATTCCTACGAGCAGTACTTC
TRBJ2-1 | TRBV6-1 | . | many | CASYRMGRNNEQFF | TGTGCCAGCTACCGGATGGGACGGAACAATGAGCAGTTCTTC
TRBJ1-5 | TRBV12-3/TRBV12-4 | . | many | CASSRRDIHQPQHF | TGTGCCAGCAGTCGCCGGGACATCCATCAGCCCCAGCATTTT
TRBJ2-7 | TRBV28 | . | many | CASSFEQGSYEQYF | TGTGCCAGCAGTTTCGAACAGGGTTCCTACGAGCAGTACTTC
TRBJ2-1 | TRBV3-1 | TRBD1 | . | CASSPEGVDRGTFKFF | TGTGCCAGCAGCCCGGAAGGAGTGGACAGGGGCACCTTTAAGTTCTTC
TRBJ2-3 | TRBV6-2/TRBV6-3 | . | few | CASSYGGPDTQYF | TGTGCCAGCAGTTACGGGGGTCCAGATACGCAGTATTTT
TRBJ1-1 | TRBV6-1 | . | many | CASRRNRDLPNTEAFF | TGTGCCAGCAGGCGAAACAGGGATCTACCGAACACTGAAGCTTTCTTT
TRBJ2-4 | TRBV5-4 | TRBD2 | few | CASRPAGGPDIQYF | TGTGCCAGCAGGCCAGCGGGAGGGCCCGACATTCAGTACTTC
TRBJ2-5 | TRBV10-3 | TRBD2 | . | CAISGSSGRASETQYF | TGTGCCATCAGCGGCAGCAGCGGGAGGGCGAGTGAGACCCAGTACTTC
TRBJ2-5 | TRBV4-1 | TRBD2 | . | CASSQRTSMQETQYF | TGCGCCAGCAGCCAGAGGACTAGCATGCAAGAGACCCAGTACTTC
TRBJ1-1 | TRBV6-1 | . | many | CASSGYRDGTEAFF | TGTGCCAGCAGTGGTTACAGGGATGGCACTGAAGCTTTCTTT
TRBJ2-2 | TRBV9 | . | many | CASSVARLEGGELFF | TGTGCCAGCAGCGTAGCGAGACTTGAAGGCGGGGAGCTGTTTTTT
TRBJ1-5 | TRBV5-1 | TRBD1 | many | CASSLTGGSNQPQHF | TGCGCCAGCAGCTTGACAGGGGGTAGCAATCAGCCCCAGCATTTT
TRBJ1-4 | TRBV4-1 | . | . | CASSQVLFVQRRENEKLFF | TGCGCCAGCAGCCAGGTATTATTCGTCCAGAGACGAGAGAATGAAAAACTGTTTTTT
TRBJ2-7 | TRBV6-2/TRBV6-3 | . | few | CASSYTERAGYEQYF | TGTGCCAGCAGTTACACCGAGCGCGCGGGGTACGAGCAGTACTTC
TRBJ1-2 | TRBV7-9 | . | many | CASSLEWNTYGYTF | TGTGCCAGCAGCTTAGAGTGGAACACCTATGGCTACACCTTC
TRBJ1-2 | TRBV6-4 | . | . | CASSPGTPFNYGYTF | TGTGCCAGCAGTCCCGGGACACCTTTTAACTATGGCTACACCTTC
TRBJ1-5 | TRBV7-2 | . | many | CASSWSGDQPQHF | TGTGCCAGCAGCTGGAGCGGGGATCAGCCCCAGCATTTT
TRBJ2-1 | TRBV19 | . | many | CASSMRDTNPYNEQFF | TGTGCCAGTAGTATGAGGGACACGAACCCCTACAATGAGCAGTTCTTC
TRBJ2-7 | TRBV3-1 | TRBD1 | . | CASSVYRGRAYEQYF | TGTGCCAGCAGCGTATACAGGGGGCGGGCCTACGAGCAGTACTTC